One and the same sample provided the 19 T cell receptor beta chains below, sequenced in a study of Graves' ophthalmopathy and Graves' hyperthyroidism. For repertoire sequencing, the TCR beta CDR3 regions were amplified from RNA transcripts. The workflow started with a first-round RT-PCR run with HTBI primers and then moved on to a second-round multiplex PCR. TCRdb called the multiplex PCR reads again in MiXCR, with one record for every CDR3 protein. The top ten hold roughly 1.4% of the sample, which has some 390,000 distinct CDR3 sequences, around 16% seen once. The sample comprised peripheral blood. These receptors all come from a young woman with Graves' ophthalmopathy.

There are many counts of this clonotype. The V and J genes are TRBV18 and TRBJ2-7; D is uncertain. Germline V gene lookup returns CDR1 KGHSH and CDR2 LQKENI. The length of the CDR3 is 11 residues. Trimming removed 8 bases at V and 4 bases at J, with 9 bases between. Here the CDR3 DNA reads TGTGCCAGCAGTCCCGGTTACGAGCAGTACTTC. It specifies CASSPGYEQYF.

This clonotype has only one observation. The V call is TRBV30, the J call TRBJ1-1; 9 positions match TRBD1. Trimming removed 2 bases from V and 5 bases from J; junction bases left unmatched: 3. Germline lookup yields CDR1 GTSNPN and CDR2 SVGIG (reference sequence). This CDR3 has 13 amino acids. DNA for the CDR3: TGTGCCTGGAGTACCGACAGGGGGACTGAAGCTTTCTTT. Translated: CAWSTDRGTEAFF.

This clonotype has ten or more counts. V is TRBV20-1 and J is TRBJ2-2; TRBD2 aligns across 9 bases. This CDR3 comprises 14 residues. Germline CDR1 is DFQATT and CDR2 is SNEGSKA (reference sequence). V was pared by 0 bases and J by 4 bases, with 0 bases of the junction left unmatched. The CDR3 DNA sequence: TGCAGTGCTAGAGAAGCGGGAGGCACCGGGGAGCTGTTTTTT. Translating gives CSAREAGGTGELFF.

This clonotype was observed at least ten times. The V and J genes are TRBV19 and TRBJ1-5; 8 nucleotides align to TRBD1. In germline, CDR1 is LNHDA, CDR2 SQIVND (reference sequence). The CDR3 is 18 amino acids. Losses at the gene ends were 5 bases for V and 7 bases for J; bases not matched to a gene: 19. In DNA, the CDR3 is TGTGCCAGTAGTCCTTCAACGTCAGGGGGCGCGGGTGGCCAGCCCCAGCATTTT. Amino acid sequence: CASSPSTSGGAGGQPQHF.

In this sample, this clonotype turned up many times. This chain links TRBV14 with TRBJ2-4; D unresolved. The germline CDR1 and CDR2 sequences are SGHDN and FVKESK. With 1 base removed from V and 4 bases from J, the gap between germline ends came to 2 bases. This CDR3 region has 12 residues. The DNA for the CDR3 is TGTGCCAGCAGCCAAGCGAAAAACATTCAGTACTTC. This gives the protein CASSQAKNIQYF. The full variable domain, rest sourced from reference TRBV14 and TRBJ2-4, is EAGVTQFPSHSVIEKGQTVTLRCDPISGHDNLYWYRRVMGKEIKFLLHFVKESKQDESGMPNNRFLAERTGGTYSTLKVQPAELEDSGVYFCASSQAKNIQYFGAGTRLSVL.

The CDR3 here is CASSLAAREETQYF. DNA for the CDR3: TGTGCCAGCAGCCTTGCTGCCCGGGAAGAGACCCAGTACTTC. The chain has TRBV7-2 and TRBJ2-5; the D is unclear. CDR1 is SGHTA, CDR2 FQGNSA, per germline. The length of the CDR3 is 14 residues. V lost 5 bases to trimming and J lost 3 bases, with 13 bases between them. Supplemented by reference TRBV7-2 and TRBJ2-5, the full variable domain reads GAGVSQSPSNKVTEKGKDVELRCDPISGHTALYWYRQSLGQGLEFLIYFQGNSAPDKSGLPSDRFSAERTGGSVSTLTIQRTQQEDSAVYLCASSLAAREETQYFGPGTRLLVL.

This clonotype was seen repeatedly, ten times or more. The chain combines TRBV4-3 with TRBJ1-3, with D unresolved. Trimming stripped 0 bases from V and 0 bases from J, with 6 bases between. In germline, CDR1 is LGHNA, CDR2 YSLEER. The CDR3 sequence is 15 residues long. The CDR3 reads CASSQDSGSGNTIYF. CDR3 DNA sequence: TGCGCCAGCAGCCAAGATTCGGGCTCTGGAAACACCATATATTTT.

There are many counts of this clonotype. The chain carries TRBV27 and TRBJ1-5, with no clear D. The V end lost 6 bases, the J end lost 4 bases, and 16 bases lay between the germline ends. CDR1 and CDR2 from the germline V gene are MNHEY and SMNVEV (reference sequence). The CDR3 loop spans 15 amino acids. Here the CDR3 DNA reads TGTGCCAGCAGCCCATTCGGGGATCCAAATCAGCCCCAGCATTTT. This gives the protein CASSPFGDPNQPQHF.

The table lists this clonotype with many counts. The chain uses TRBV28 and TRBJ2-7; D is possibly TRBD1 (5 bases). V was clipped by 6 bases and J by 2 bases, with 14 bases between them. Germline CDR1 is MDHEN and CDR2 is SYDVKM. The length of the CDR3 is 14 residues. CDR3 DNA sequence: TGTGCCAGCAGACCAGGGATCATACCCTACGAGCAGTACTTC. It yields the protein CASRPGIIPYEQYF.

The V and J genes are TRBV6-5 and TRBJ2-7, with TRBD2 matching over 7 bases. The CDR3 has 16 residues. V lost 3 bases and J lost 7; bases outside the gene matches: 15. The germline V gene encodes CDR1 MNHEY and CDR2 SVGAGI. CDR3 coding DNA: TGTGCCAGCAGTTATACTCAGCGGGGCCCTCCCCGAGAGCAGTACTTC. Translating it yields CASSYTQRGPPREQYF.

This clonotype was detected many times. The chain has TRBV7-9 and TRBJ2-7; 11 bases align to TRBD1. Per germline, CDR1 SEHNR and CDR2 FQNEAQ (reference sequence). The V and J ends lost 3 bases and 2 bases, in that order; junction bases with no gene match: 3. The CDR3 consists of 15 residues. The CDR3 here is CASSFGTGGTYEQYF. CDR3 nucleotide sequence: TGTGCCAGCAGCTTCGGGACAGGGGGGACCTACGAGCAGTACTTC.

This clonotype was found many times. The chain links TRBV7-8 to TRBJ1-1; D unresolved. This CDR3 comprises 15 residues. Between the trimmed V and J ends, which lost 5 bases and 1 base, there was a span of 14 bases. Germline loops: CDR1 SGHVS, CDR2 FQNEAQ. This chain's CDR3 is CASSLPGGQNTEAFF. CDR3 bases: TGTGCCAGCAGCCTACCCGGCGGCCAGAACACTGAAGCTTTCTTT.

At least ten counts were recorded for this clonotype. The V and J genes are TRBV29-1 and TRBJ1-1; D remains ambiguous. V dropped 7 bases and J dropped 4 bases, with 13 bases sitting between them. CDR1 is SQVTM, CDR2 ANQGSEA, per germline. The CDR3 length is 12 residues. The CDR3 reads CSAAGSTTEAFF. The CDR3 nucleotides read TGCAGCGCTGCAGGCAGTACCACTGAAGCTTTCTTT. Full variable domain (outside the CDR3, taken from reference TRBV29-1 and TRBJ1-1): SAVISQKPSRDICQRGTSLTIQCQVDSQVTMMFWYRQQPGQSLTLIATANQGSEATYESGFVIDKFPISRPNLTFSTLTVSNMSPEDSSIYLCSAAGSTTEAFFGQGTRLTVV.

This clonotype was seen just once. J is TRBJ1-5 and V is TRBV12-3 or TRBV12-4; D unclear. V was clipped by 7 bases and J by 2 bases, with 12 bases between them. The CDR3 extends over 14 amino acids. As DNA, the CDR3 is TGTGCCAGCATGTCATACCTGGGCAATCAGCCCCAGCATTTT. Its translation is CASMSYLGNQPQHF.

This clonotype occurred a few times. V is TRBV14 and J is TRBJ2-7; the D gene is possibly TRBD1 (5 bases). V lost 4 bases and J 4 bases, leaving 8 bases between the germline ends. The CDR3 runs 12 residues. Germline assignment: CDR1 SGHDN and CDR2 FVKESK. The DNA for the CDR3 is TGTGCCAGCAGCCCCTGGACATACGAGCAGTACTTC. This sequence encodes CASSPWTYEQYF.

This clonotype was detected many times. The chain uses TRBV6-2 or TRBV6-3 and TRBJ2-5, with a possible D match to TRBD2 (5 bases). Germline V gene lookup returns CDR1 MNHEY and CDR2 SVGEGT. The CDR3 totals 16 residues. Trimming took 4 bases from V and 5 from J, leaving 20 bases between them. This chain's CDR3 is CASSFLWGVALETQYF. CDR3 DNA sequence: TGTGCCAGCAGTTTCCTCTGGGGTGTAGCGCTGGAGACCCAGTACTTC.

This clonotype came up many times. One junction end does not reproduce the germline sequence, and a read error may be involved. The V and J genes are TRBV6-5 and TRBJ2-7; possibly TRBD2 for D (5 bases). The CDR3 consists of 14 residues. Germline loops: CDR1 MNHEY, CDR2 SVGAGI. CDR3 sequence: CASSHSSPEGEQYF. The CDR3 DNA is TGTGCCAGCAGTCACTCGAGCCCTGAGGGCGAGCAGTACTTC.

The V call is TRBV4-3, the J call TRBJ2-5; 9 bases are a match to TRBD1. In germline, CDR1 is LGHNA, CDR2 YSLEER. J lost 0 bases, V lost 4 bases, and 9 bases had no gene match. The CDR3 runs to 17 residues. The CDR3 DNA follows: TGCGCCAGCAGCCGCGGCATTGGGACAGGGAACCAAGAGACCCAGTACTTC. The encoded protein is CASSRGIGTGNQETQYF.

V is TRBV10-3 and J is TRBJ2-7; 11 bases map to TRBD1. Germline V gene lookup returns CDR1 ENHRY and CDR2 SYGVKD. The CDR3 runs to 12 residues. V lost 8 bases to trimming and J lost 4 bases; unmatched junction nucleotides: 1. The CDR3 sequence is CAIGDRGYEQYF. Here the CDR3 DNA reads TGTGCCATCGGGGACAGGGGGTACGAGCAGTACTTC.